The source of this T cell receptor beta chain is a study of beta chain features in type 1 diabetes. From germline, CDR1 is LGHNA and CDR2 YNFKEQ. This CDR3 is 16 amino acids long. V was clipped by 1 base and J by 3 bases, with 10 bases between them. The whole isolated RNA underwent reverse transcription, so sequencing captured expressed TCRB transcripts. Assay used: immunoSEQ multiplex PCR; TCRdb lists only in-frame clones, some missing. The sample records some 150,000 clones, approximately 52% being singletons. Study conclusions and caveats: Type 1 diabetes patients had fewer VDJ junction insertions and more deletions. An over-representation of cells with high TCR expression could result from cDNA sequencing.

As for this clone: Its antigen is currently unknown.

This clonotype was sampled from a young man in good health. Source material: Tregs from blood. The chain joins TRBV4-2 to TRBJ2-6; D is unclear. Written as DNA, the CDR3 is TGTGCCAGCAGCCAAGGAAGGAGAGGTGGGGCCAACGTCCTGACTTTC. Translating it yields CASSQGRRGGANVLTF.